Shown below are 2 T cell receptor beta chains from a single sample sequenced in a study of blood T cell repertoires in COVID-19. TCRdb's copy holds only in-frame clones and misses some; the assay was immunoSEQ multiplex PCR. The data show roughly 72,000 clones, roughly 80% seen once. Sequencing used peripheral blood. These receptors all come from a man in his sixties or seventies who had recovered from COVID-19.

This clone was observed a handful of times. The chain employs TRBV20-1 and TRBJ1-2, with 7 bases matching TRBD1. There are 10 residues in the CDR3. The J segment lost 13 bases and the V segment lost 4 bases, leaving 6 bases of the junction unmatched. The V gene's germline CDR1 is DFQATT and CDR2 SNEGSKA (reference sequence). This CDR3 reads CSAIADRATF. The CDR3 region has the DNA TGCAGTGCTATTGCAGACAGGGCCACCTTC.

J is TRBJ2-3 and V is TRBV19, with 7 bases fitting TRBD1. This CDR3 has 17 residues. Germline V gives CDR1 LNHDA, CDR2 SQIVND (reference sequence). The J segment lost 1 base and the V segment lost 3 bases, leaving 10 bases of the junction unmatched. In nucleotides, the CDR3 is TGTGCCAGTAGTATCGACCCGGGGACAGCCGGCACAGATACGCAGTATTTT. This gives the protein CASSIDPGTAGTDTQYF. The complete variable domain, with remaining parts taken from reference TRBV19 and TRBJ2-3, reads DGGITQSPKYLFRKEGQNVTLSCEQNLNHDAMYWYRQDPGQGLRLIYYSQIVNDFQKGDIAEGYSVSREKKESFPLTVTSAQKNPTAFYLCASSIDPGTAGTDTQYFGPGTRLTVL.